This TCR beta chain was sequenced for a study of T-cell memory formation after mild COVID-19. The length of the CDR3 is 16 residues. Germline V gene data show CDR1 as SGHTA and CDR2 as FQGTGA. The V and J ends lost 2 bases and 4 bases respectively, with 15 bases between them. TCRdb itself ran the 5' RACE reads through MiXCR, one entry per CDR3 protein. Of 350,000 or so distinct CDR3 sequences listed, 20% to 25% are singletons. With respect to this clonotype: Antigen specificity is unknown.

Whole-study results and caveats: Some clones that responded turned up in pre-infection memory, which suggests that cross-reactive memory joined in.

The chain joins TRBV7-3 to TRBJ2-1; D remains unclear. This clonotype originated in an adult woman who had mild COVID-19 (a few samples of this study predate the infection). Cell type and time point are not known. Sequencing used PBMCs or a T cell subset sorted from them (not recorded which). For the CDR3, the DNA is TGTGCCAGCAGCTTAGCCCTGTCGACGCTTTACAATGAGCAGTTCTTC. Residues: CASSLALSTLYNEQFF.